This is a list of T cell receptor beta chains from one sample in a study of blood T cell repertoires in COVID-19. The assay was immunoSEQ multiplex PCR, and TCRdb's table has in-frame clones only and misses some. The sample has about 120,000 clones, around 80% seen once; the top ten hold approximately 4%. The specimen was peripheral blood. Source of these receptors: a woman of 80 years or more with acute or convalescent COVID-19. CDR3s include the opening cysteine and the closing phenylalanine or tryptophan.

CDR3 protein	V gene	J gene
CASSATGNGEAFF	TRBV5-6	TRBJ1-1
CASGFTLRDSSNEKLFF	TRBV12-5	TRBJ1-4
CASSDRGGGELFF	TRBV7-3	TRBJ2-2
CASSSIQGQSSYNSPLHF	TRBV5-5	TRBJ1-6
CASTISTGGRGGYTF	TRBV19	TRBJ1-2
CASSVRGDTEAFF	TRBV18	TRBJ1-1
CASTTSGRVNEQFF	TRBV28	TRBJ2-1
CASSLMVGQNQPQHF	TRBV7-2	TRBJ1-5
CSVRDRGSNTEAFF	TRBV29-1	TRBJ1-1
CASRTSGRAYEQYF	TRBV28	TRBJ2-7
CASSLLGPNEKLFF	TRBV7-8	TRBJ1-4
CASSSGQGADEQYF	TRBV18	TRBJ2-7